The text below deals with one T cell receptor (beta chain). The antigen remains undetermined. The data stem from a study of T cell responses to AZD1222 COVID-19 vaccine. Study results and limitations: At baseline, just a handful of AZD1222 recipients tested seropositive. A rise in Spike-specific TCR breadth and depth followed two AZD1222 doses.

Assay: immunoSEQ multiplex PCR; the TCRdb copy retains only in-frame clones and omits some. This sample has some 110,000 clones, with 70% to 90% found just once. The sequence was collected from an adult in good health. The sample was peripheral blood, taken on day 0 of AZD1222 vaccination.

In DNA form, the CDR3 reads TGTGCCAGCAGCCCGACCAACTCTGGAAACACCATATATTTT. It encodes CASSPTNSGNTIYF. The chain employs TRBV3-1 (or the pseudogene TRBV3-2) and TRBJ1-3; D uncertain. This CDR3 is 14 amino acids long. Germline CDR1 and CDR2: LGHDT and YNNKEL (reference sequence). V was pared by 4 bases and J by 0 bases, with 7 bases between.